What follows describes a single T cell receptor beta chain. Its target is unknown. With random hexamers, reverse transcription was performed on roughly 0.45 to 1 ug of RNA. TCRdb fed the immunoSEQ multiplex PCR reads into MiXCR, producing one record per CDR3 protein. This table has around 50,000 distinct CDR3 sequences, nearly 95% appearing once. These data come from a study of CD8 T cells in Susac syndrome. General study findings and limits: As the study acknowledged, the number of individuals who were part of its TCR sequencing and HLA analysis was relatively small.

CDR1 and CDR2 from the germline V gene are DFQATT and SNEGSKA (reference sequence). Trimming took off 4 bases at V and 0 bases at J, with 7 bases between the two ends. There are 13 residues in the CDR3. The sequencing input was CD8+ T cells from PBMCs. This TCR came from a human donor in good health. V usage is TRBV20-1 and J usage is TRBJ2-1; D remains ambiguous. DNA for the CDR3: TGCAGTGCTAAACTCTACTCCTACAATGAGCAGTTCTTC. This codes for CSAKLYSYNEQFF.